This TCR beta chain comes out of a study of molecular identifiers for immune sequencing clone quantification. General study findings and limits: Clones that had above 20 RNA copies took up over 99% of effector molecules but under 1% in naive cells.

This clonotype was counted ten times or more. Its target is unknown. From the PCR reads, TCRdb called clonotypes with MiXCR, one entry per CDR3 protein. In the table there are 88,000 or so distinct CDR3 sequences, roughly 23% of which are singletons. The V and J ends lost 3 bases and 6 bases, in that order; junction bases with no gene match: 4. CDR1 is SGHDT and CDR2 is YYEEEE in the germline V gene. This CDR3 comprises 13 residues. The authors sorted naive CD8 T cells as CD8+CD4-CCR7+CD45RA+. This rearrangement joins TRBV5-6 to TRBJ2-7; 9 bases are shared with TRBD1. The sequenced material came from naive CD8+ T cells from blood, with Jurkat cell RNA spiked in. Described subset: FACS-sorted CD8+CD4-CCR7+CD45RA+ naive T cells. The sequence derives from a human donor in good health. Some libraries in this study had Jurkat cell RNA spiked in. As DNA, the CDR3 is TGTGCCAGCAGCTCCGGGACAGGGTCCGAGCAGTACTTC. Protein: CASSSGTGSEQYF.